This T cell receptor (beta chain) was captured by sequencing in a study of cytomegalovirus exposure and HLA in healthy donors. The CDR3 spans 15 residues. CDR1 and CDR2 from the germline V gene are SGHAT and FQNNGV. V lost 2 bases to trimming and J lost 5 bases, with 14 bases between them. Amplification used 60 Vbeta primers and 13 Jbeta primers. Here immunoSEQ multiplex PCR was the method, and the copy in TCRdb shows in-frame clones only, minus some. This table has 160,000 or so clones, 80% appearing once. The source material was PBMCs. This sequence was found in a woman between 45 and 65 years old in good health and CMV-seronegative. The genes are TRBV11-2 and TRBJ2-3; perhaps TRBD2 as D (6 bases). CDR3 nucleotide sequence: TGTGCCAGCAGCTTACGCCTTGGCGGGGAAGATACGCAGTATTTT. This encodes CASSLRLGGEDTQYF.